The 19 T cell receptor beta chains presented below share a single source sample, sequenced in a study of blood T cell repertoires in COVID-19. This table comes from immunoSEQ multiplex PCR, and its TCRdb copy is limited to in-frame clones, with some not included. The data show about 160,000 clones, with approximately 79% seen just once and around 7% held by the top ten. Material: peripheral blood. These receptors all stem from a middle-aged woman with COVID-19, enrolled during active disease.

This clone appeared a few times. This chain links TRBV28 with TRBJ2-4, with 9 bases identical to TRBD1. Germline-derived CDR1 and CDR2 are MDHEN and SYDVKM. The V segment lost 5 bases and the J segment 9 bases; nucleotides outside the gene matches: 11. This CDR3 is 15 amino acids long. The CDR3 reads CASSQWTGAEGIQYF. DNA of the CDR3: TGTGCCAGCAGTCAATGGACAGGGGCGGAGGGCATTCAGTACTTC.

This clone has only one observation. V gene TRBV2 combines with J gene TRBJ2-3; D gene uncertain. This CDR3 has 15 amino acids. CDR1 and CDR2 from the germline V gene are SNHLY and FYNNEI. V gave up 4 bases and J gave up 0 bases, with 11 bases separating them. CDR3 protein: CASSATSSSTDTQYF. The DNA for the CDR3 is TGTGCCAGCAGTGCAACTTCGTCTAGCACAGATACGCAGTATTTT.

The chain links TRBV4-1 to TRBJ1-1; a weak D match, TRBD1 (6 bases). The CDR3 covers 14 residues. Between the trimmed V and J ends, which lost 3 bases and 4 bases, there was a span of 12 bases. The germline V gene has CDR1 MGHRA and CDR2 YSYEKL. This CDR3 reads CASSQGGAVTEAFF. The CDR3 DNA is TGCGCCAGCAGCCAGGGGGGGGCGGTCACTGAAGCTTTCTTT.

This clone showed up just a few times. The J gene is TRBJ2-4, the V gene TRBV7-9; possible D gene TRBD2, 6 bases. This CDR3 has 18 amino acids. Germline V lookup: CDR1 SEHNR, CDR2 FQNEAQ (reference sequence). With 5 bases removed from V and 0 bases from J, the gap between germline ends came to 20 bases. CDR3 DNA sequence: TGTGCCAGCAGCCATCGTCCCCCGGGGGAACTAGCCAAAAACATTCAGTACTTC. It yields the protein CASSHRPPGELAKNIQYF. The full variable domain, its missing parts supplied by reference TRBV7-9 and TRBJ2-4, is DTGVSQNPRHKITKRGQNVTFRCDPISEHNRLYWYRQTLGQGPEFLTYFQNEAQLEKSRLLSDRFSAERPKGSFSTLEIQRTEQGDSAMYLCASSHRPPGELAKNIQYFGAGTRLSVL.

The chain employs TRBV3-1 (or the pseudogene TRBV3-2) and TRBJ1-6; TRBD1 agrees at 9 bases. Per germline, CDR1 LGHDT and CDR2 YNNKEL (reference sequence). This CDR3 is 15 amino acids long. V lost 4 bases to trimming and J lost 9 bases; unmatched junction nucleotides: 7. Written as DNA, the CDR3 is TGTGCCAGCAGCCGGGAGACAGGGGGAAGTTCACCCCTCCACTTT. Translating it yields CASSRETGGSSPLHF.

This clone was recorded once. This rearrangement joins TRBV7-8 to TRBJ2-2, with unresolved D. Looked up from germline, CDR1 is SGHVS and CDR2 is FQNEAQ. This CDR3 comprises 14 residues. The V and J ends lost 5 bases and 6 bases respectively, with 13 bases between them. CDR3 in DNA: TGTGCCAGCAGCCCCTTCGGTCCCTCCGGGGAGCTGTTTTTT. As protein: CASSPFGPSGELFF.

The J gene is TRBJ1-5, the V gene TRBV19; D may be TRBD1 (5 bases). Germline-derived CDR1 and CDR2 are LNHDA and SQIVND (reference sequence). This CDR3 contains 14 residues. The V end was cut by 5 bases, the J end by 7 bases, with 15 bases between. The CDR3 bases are TGTGCCAGTAGTCCCTCAGGGATAGGACAGCCCCAGCATTTT. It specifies CASSPSGIGQPQHF.

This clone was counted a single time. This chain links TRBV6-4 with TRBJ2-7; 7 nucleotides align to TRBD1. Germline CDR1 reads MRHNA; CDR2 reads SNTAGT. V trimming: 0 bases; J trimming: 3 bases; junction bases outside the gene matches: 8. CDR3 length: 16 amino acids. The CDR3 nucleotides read TGTGCCAGCAGTGACTCCGGGACAGATCAGGTCTACGAGCAGTACGTC. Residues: CASSDSGTDQVYEQYV.

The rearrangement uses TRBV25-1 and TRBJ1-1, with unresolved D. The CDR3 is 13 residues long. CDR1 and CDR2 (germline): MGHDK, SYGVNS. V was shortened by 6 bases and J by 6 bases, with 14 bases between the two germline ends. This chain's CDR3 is CASRPLTKAEAFF. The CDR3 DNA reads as TGTGCCAGCAGACCCCTTACTAAGGCTGAAGCTTTCTTT.

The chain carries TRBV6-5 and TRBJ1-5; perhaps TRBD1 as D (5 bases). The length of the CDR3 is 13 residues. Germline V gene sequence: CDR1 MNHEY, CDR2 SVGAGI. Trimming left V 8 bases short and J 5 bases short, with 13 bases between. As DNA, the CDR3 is TGTGCCAGCGTAGGGACTTGGGATCAGCCCCAGCATTTT. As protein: CASVGTWDQPQHF.

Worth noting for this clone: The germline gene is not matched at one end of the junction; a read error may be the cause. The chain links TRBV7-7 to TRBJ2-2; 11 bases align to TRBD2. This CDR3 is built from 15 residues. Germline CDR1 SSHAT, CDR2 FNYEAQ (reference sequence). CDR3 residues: CASSLAGGGTGELFF. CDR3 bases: TGTGCTAGCAGCCTAGCGGGAGGAGGCACCGGGGAGCTGTTTTTT.

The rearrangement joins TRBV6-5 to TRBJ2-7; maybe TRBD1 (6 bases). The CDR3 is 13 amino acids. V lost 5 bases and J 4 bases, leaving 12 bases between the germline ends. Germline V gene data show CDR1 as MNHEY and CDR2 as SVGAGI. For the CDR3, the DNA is TGTGCCAGCAGTCAAAAGGGGGAATACGAGCAGTACGTC. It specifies CASSQKGEYEQYV.

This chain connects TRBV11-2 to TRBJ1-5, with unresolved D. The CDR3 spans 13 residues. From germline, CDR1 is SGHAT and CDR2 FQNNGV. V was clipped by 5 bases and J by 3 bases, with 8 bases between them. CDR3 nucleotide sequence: TGTGCCAGCAGCGCCGGACTCAATCAGCCCCAGCATTTT. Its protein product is CASSAGLNQPQHF.

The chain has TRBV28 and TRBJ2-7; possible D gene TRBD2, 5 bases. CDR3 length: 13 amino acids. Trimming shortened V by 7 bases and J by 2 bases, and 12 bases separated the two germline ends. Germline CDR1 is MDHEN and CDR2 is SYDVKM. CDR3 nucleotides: TGTGCCAGCACCCTTAGCGCCGCCTACGAGCAGTACTTC. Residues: CASTLSAAYEQYF.

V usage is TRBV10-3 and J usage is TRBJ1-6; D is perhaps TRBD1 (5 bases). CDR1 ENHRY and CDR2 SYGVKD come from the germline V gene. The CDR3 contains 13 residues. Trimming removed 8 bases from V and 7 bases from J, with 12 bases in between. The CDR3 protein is CAIARDLNSPLHF. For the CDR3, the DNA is TGTGCCATCGCAAGGGACTTAAATTCACCCCTCCACTTT.

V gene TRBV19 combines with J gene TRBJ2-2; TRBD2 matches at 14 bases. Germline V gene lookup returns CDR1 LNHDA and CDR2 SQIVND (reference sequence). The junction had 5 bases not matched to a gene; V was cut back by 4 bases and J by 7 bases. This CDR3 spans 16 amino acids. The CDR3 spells CASSTRLAGGHGELFF. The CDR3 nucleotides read TGTGCCAGTAGTACCCGACTAGCGGGGGGGCACGGGGAGCTGTTTTTT.

The CDR3 region is CASSDYGTEILGEKLFF. CDR3 nucleotides: TGTGCCAGCAGCGACTACGGAACGGAGATCCTGGGGGAAAAACTGTTTTTT. The chain recombines TRBV7-9 with TRBJ1-4; D unresolved. Looked up from germline, CDR1 is SEHNR and CDR2 is FQNEAQ (reference sequence). V dropped 5 bases and J dropped 8 bases, with 24 bases sitting between them. This CDR3 contains 17 residues. The whole variable domain, filled in from reference TRBV7-9 and TRBJ1-4, reads DTGVSQNPRHKITKRGQNVTFRCDPISEHNRLYWYRQTLGQGPEFLTYFQNEAQLEKSRLLSDRFSAERPKGSFSTLEIQRTEQGDSAMYLCASSDYGTEILGEKLFFGSGTQLSVL.

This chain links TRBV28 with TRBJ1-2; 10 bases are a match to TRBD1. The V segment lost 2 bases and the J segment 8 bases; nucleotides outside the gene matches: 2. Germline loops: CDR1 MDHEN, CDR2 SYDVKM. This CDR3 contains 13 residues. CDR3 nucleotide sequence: TGTGCCAGCAGTTTAGGACAGGGGGACGGCTACACCTTC. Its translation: CASSLGQGDGYTF.

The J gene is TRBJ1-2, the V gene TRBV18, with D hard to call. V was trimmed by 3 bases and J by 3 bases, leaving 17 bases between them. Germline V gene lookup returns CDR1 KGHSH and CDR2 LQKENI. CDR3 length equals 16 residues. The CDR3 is CASSPLSRGRDYGYTF. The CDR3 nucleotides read TGTGCCAGCTCACCGCTCTCCCGAGGCAGAGACTATGGCTACACCTTC.